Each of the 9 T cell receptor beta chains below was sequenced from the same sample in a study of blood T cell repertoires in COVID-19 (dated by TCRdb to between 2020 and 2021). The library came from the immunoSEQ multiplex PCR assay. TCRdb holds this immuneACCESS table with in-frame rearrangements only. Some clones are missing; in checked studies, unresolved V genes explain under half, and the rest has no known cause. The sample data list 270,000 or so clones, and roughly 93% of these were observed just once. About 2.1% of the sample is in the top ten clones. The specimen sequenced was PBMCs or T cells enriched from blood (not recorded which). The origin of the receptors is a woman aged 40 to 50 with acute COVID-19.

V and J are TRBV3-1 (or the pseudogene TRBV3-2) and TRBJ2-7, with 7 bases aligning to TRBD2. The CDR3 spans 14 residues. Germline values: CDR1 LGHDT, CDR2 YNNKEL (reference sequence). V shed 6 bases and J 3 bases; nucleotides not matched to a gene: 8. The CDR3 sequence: CASSLWTRVYEQYF. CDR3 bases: TGTGCCAGCAGTCTTTGGACTAGGGTCTACGAGCAGTACTTC.

The CDR3 bases are TGTGCCAGCAGCGCCAGCGCGGGGGGGCAACATACGCAGTATTTT. Encoded protein: CASSASAGGQHTQYF. The rearrangement uses TRBV2 and TRBJ2-3; the match to TRBD2 covers 9 bases. Germline trimming cut 6 bases from V and 7 bases from J; bases unmatched to any gene: 11. There are 15 residues in the CDR3. Germline V lookup: CDR1 SNHLY, CDR2 FYNNEI.

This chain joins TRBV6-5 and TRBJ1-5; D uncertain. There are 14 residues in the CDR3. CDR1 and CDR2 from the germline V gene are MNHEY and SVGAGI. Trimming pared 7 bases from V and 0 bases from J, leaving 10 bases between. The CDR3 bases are TGTGCCAGCAAGCCATCCTATAGCAATCAGCCCCAGCATTTT. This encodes CASKPSYSNQPQHF.

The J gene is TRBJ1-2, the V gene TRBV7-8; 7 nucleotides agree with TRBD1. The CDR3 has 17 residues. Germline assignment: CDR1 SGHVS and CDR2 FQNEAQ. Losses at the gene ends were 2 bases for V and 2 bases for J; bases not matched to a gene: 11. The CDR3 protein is CASSLYAPGGSNYGYTF. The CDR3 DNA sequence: TGTGCCAGCAGCTTATATGCACCAGGGGGATCGAACTATGGCTACACCTTC.

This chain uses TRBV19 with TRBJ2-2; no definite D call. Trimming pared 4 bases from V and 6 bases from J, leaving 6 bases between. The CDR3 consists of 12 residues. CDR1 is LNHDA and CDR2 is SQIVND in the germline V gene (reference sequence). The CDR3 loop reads CASSKRSGELFF. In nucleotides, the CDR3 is TGTGCCAGTAGTAAGAGGTCCGGGGAGCTGTTTTTT.

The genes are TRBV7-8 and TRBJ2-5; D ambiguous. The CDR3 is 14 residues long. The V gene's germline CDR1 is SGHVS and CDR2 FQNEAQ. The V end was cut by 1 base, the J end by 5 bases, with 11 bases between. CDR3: CASSLGQAVETQYF. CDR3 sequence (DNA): TGTGCCAGCAGCTTAGGGCAGGCCGTGGAGACCCAGTACTTC.

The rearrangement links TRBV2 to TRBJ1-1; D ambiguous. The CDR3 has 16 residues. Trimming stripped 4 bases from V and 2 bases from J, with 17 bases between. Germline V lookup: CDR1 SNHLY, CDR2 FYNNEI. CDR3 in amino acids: CASSGRLRPDNTEAFF. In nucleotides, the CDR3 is TGTGCCAGCAGTGGCAGGCTACGACCTGACAACACTGAAGCTTTCTTT.

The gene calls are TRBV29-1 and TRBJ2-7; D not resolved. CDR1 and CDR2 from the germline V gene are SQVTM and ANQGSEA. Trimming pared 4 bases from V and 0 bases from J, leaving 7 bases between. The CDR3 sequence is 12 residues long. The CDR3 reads CSVAVSSYEQYF. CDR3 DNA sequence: TGCAGCGTTGCAGTCAGCTCCTACGAGCAGTACTTC.

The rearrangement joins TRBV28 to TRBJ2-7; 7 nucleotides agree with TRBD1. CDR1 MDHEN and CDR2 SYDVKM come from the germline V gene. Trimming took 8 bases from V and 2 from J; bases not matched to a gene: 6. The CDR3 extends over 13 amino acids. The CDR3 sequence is CASAKGAPYEQYF. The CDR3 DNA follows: TGTGCCAGCGCAAAGGGGGCCCCCTACGAGCAGTACTTC. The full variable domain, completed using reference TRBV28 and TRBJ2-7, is DVKVTQSSRYLVKRTGEKVFLECVQDMDHENMFWYRQDPGLGLRLIYFSYDVKMKEKGDIPEGYSVSREKKERFSLILESASTNQTSMYLCASAKGAPYEQYFGPGTRLTVT.